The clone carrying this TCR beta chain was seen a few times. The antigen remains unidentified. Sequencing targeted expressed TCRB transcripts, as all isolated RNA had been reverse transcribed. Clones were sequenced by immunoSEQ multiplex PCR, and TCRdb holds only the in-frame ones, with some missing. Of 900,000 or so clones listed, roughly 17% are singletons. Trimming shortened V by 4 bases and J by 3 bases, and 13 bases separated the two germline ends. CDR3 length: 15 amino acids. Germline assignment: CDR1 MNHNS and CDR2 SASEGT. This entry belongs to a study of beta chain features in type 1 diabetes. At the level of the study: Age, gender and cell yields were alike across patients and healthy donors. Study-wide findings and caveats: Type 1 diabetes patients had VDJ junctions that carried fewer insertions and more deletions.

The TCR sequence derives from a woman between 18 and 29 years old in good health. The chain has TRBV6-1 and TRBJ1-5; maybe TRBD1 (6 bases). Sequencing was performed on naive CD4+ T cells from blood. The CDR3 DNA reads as TGTGCCAGCAGTGGGGCACAGGGTATCAATCAGCCCCAGCATTTT. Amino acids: CASSGAQGINQPQHF.